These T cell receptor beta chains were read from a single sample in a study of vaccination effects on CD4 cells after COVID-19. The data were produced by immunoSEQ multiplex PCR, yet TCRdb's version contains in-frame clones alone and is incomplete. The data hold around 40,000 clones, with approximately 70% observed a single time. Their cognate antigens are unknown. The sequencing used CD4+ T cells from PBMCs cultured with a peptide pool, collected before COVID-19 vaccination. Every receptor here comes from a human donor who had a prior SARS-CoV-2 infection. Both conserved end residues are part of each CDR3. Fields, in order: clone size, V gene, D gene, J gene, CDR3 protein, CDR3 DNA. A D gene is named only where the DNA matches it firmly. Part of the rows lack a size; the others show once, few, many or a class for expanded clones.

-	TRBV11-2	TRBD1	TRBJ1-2	CASSRDRATNGYTF	TGTGCCAGCAGCCGGGACAGGGCAACAAATGGCTACACCTTC
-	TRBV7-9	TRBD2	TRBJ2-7	CASSLAGGPSYEQYF	TGTGCCAGCAGCCTAGCGGGAGGGCCTTCATACGAGCAGTACTTC
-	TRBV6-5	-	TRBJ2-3	CASSRDPESTDTQYF	TGTGCCAGCAGCAGGGACCCGGAAAGCACAGATACGCAGTATTTT
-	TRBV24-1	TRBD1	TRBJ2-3	CATSDGTGTEFTDTQYF	TGTGCCACCAGTGACGGGACAGGCACGGAATTCACAGATACGCAGTATTTT
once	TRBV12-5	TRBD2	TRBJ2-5	CASGLSQRGDQETQYF	TGTGCTAGTGGTTTGAGTCAGCGGGGGGATCAAGAGACCCAGTACTTC
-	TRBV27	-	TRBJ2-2	CASSLGFWQGANTGELFF	TGTGCCAGCAGTTTGGGTTTTTGGCAGGGAGCGAACACCGGGGAGCTGTTTTTT
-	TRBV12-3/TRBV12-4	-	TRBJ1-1	CASSFQGEAFF	TGTGCCAGCAGTTTCCAGGGGGAAGCTTTCTTT
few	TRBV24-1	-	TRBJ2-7	CATSDSQSRYEQYF	TGTGCCACCAGTGATTCCCAGAGTCGCTACGAGCAGTACTTC
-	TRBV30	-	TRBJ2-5	CAWSVQFETQYF	TGTGCCTGGAGTGTACAGTTTGAGACCCAGTACTTC
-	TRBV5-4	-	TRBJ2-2	CASSHQAGGGELFF	TGTGCCAGCAGCCATCAGGCGGGTGGCGGGGAGCTGTTTTTT
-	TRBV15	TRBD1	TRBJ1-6	CATSNLDRTFNSPLHF	TGTGCCACCAGCAATTTGGACAGGACCTTTAATTCACCCCTCCACTTT
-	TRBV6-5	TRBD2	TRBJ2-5	CASSYGLAGGPHF	TGTGCCAGCAGTTACGGACTAGCGGGAGGGCCTCACTTC